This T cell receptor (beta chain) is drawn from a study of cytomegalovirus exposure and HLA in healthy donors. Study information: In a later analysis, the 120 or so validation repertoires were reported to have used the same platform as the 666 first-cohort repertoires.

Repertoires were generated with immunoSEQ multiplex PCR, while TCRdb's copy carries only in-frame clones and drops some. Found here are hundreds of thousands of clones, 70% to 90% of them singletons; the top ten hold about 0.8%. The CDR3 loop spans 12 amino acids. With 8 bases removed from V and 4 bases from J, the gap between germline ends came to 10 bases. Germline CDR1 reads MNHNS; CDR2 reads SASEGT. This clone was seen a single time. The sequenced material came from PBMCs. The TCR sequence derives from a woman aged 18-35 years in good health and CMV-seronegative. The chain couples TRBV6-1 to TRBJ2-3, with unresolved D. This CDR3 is CASAPRSDTQYF. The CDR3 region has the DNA TGTGCCAGCGCCCCCCGGTCAGATACGCAGTATTTT.